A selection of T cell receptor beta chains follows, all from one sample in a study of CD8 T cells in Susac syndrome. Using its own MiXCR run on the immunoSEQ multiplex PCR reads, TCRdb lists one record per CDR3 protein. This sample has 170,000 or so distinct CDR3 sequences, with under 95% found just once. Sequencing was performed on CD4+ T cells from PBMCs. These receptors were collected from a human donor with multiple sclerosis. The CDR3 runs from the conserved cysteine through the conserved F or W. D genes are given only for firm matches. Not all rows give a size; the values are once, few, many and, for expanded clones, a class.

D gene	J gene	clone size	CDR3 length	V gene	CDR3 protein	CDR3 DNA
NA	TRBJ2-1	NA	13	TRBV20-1	CSASGKIYNEQFF	TGCAGTGCTAGCGGGAAAATCTACAATGAGCAGTTCTTC
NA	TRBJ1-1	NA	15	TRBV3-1	CASSQGGNGNTEAFF	TGTGCCAGCAGCCAGGGGGGAAATGGGAACACTGAAGCTTTCTTT
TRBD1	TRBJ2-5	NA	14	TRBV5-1	CASQPGQGGETQYF	TGCGCCAGCCAACCGGGACAGGGGGGAGAGACCCAGTACTTC
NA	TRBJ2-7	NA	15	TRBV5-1	CASSLFGGPAYEQYF	TGCGCCAGCAGCTTGTTCGGGGGGCCCGCCTACGAGCAGTACTTC
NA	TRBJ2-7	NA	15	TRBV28	CASSLWADKNYEQYF	TGTGCCAGCAGCCTATGGGCGGACAAAAACTACGAGCAGTACTTC
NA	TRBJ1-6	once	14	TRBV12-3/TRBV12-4	CASSGTGTNSPLHF	TGTGCCAGCAGTGGAACAGGGACTAATTCACCCCTCCACTTT
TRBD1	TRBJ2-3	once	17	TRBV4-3	CASSQGPDRDSTDTQYF	TGCGCCAGCAGCCAAGGCCCCGACAGGGATAGCACAGATACGCAGTATTTT
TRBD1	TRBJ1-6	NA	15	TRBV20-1	CSARPLGQENSPLHF	TGCAGTGCTAGGCCTCTTGGACAGGAAAATTCACCCCTCCACTTT
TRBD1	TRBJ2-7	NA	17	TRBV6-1	CASRLGGGGTGKYEQYF	TGTGCCAGCAGGCTTGGAGGGGGCGGGACAGGGAAATACGAGCAGTACTTC
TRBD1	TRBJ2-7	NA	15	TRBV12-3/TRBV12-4	CASSQQGAPGDEQYF	TGTGCCAGCAGCCAACAGGGGGCGCCCGGGGACGAGCAGTACTTC
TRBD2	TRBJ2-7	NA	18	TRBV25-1	CASSDPSSGRAGFNEQYF	TGTGCCAGCAGTGATCCATCTAGCGGGAGGGCCGGGTTCAACGAGCAGTACTTC
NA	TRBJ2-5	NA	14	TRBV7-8	CASSPSEVQETQYF	TGTGCCAGCAGTCCTAGTGAGGTACAAGAGACCCAGTACTTC
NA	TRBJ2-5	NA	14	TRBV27	CASSLRGNQETQYF	TGTGCCAGCAGTCTGAGGGGAAACCAAGAGACCCAGTACTTC
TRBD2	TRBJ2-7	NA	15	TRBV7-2	CASSQRGGGVYEQYF	TGTGCCAGCAGCCAAAGAGGCGGGGGGGTTTACGAGCAGTACTTC
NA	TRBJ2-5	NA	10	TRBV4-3	CASSPETQYF	TGCGCCAGCAGCCCTGAGACCCAGTACTTC
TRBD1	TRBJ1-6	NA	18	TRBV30	CAWSAFGGYRDRGSPLHF	TGTGCCTGGAGCGCATTTGGGGGCTACCGGGACAGGGGATCACCCCTCCACTTT
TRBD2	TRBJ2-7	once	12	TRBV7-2	CASSSLGREEYF	TGTGCCAGCAGCTCCTTGGGGCGGGAGGAGTACTTC
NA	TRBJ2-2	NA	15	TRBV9	CASSVEGTINGELFF	TGTGCCAGCAGCGTAGAGGGGACAATAAACGGGGAGCTGTTTTTT
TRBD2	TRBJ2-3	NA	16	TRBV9	CASSVGLAGDGDTQYF	TGTGCCAGCAGCGTAGGATTAGCGGGGGATGGAGATACGCAGTATTTT
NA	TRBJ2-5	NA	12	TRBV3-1	CASSREAQTQYF	TGTGCCAGCAGCCGGGAAGCGCAGACCCAGTACTTC
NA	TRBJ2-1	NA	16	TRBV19	CASSIESGAGYNEQFF	TGTGCCAGTAGTATAGAGTCGGGGGCTGGCTACAATGAGCAGTTCTTC
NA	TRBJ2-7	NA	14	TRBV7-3	CASSPNGRTNEQYF	TGTGCCAGCAGCCCAAACGGACGGACTAACGAGCAGTACTTC
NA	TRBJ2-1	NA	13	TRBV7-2	CASSPNSYNEQFF	TGTGCCAGCAGCCCGAACTCCTACAATGAGCAGTTCTTC
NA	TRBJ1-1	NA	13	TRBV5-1	CASSSGGTTEAFF	TGCGCCAGCAGCTCCGGGGGGACCACTGAAGCTTTCTTT
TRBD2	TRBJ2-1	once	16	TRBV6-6	CASSSLTSGAYNEQFF	TGTGCCAGCAGTTCTTTGACTAGCGGGGCCTACAATGAGCAGTTCTTC
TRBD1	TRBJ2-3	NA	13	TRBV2	CASRDRGGGTQYF	TGTGCCAGCAGGGACAGGGGAGGAGGTACGCAGTATTTT
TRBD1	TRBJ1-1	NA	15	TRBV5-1	CASSTDRDVNTEAFF	TGCGCCAGCAGCACGGACAGGGATGTGAACACTGAAGCTTTCTTT
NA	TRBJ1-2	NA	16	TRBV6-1	CASSRDTGGRGYGYTF	TGTGCCAGCAGTAGGGACACCGGGGGTCGGGGCTATGGCTACACCTTC
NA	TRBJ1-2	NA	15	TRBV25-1	CASSESGTGVYGYTF	TGTGCCAGCAGTGAATCGGGCACCGGTGTCTATGGCTACACCTTC
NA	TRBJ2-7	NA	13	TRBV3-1	CASSQVGGREQYF	TGTGCCAGCAGCCAAGTGGGCGGGCGCGAGCAGTACTTC
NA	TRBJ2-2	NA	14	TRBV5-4	CASSPGWDTGELFF	TGTGCCAGCAGCCCCGGTTGGGACACCGGGGAGCTGTTTTTT
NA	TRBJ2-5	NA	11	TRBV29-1	CSVFGPETQYF	TGCAGCGTTTTTGGGCCAGAGACCCAGTACTTC
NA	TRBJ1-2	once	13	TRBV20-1	CSANSGTPYGYTF	TGCAGTGCCAACTCCGGGACACCTTATGGCTACACCTTC
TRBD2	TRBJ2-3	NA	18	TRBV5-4	CASSTGLAGRGLTDTQYF	TGTGCCAGCAGTACGGGACTAGCGGGACGGGGTCTCACAGATACGCAGTATTTT
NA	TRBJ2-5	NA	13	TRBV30	CAWSVQSTKTQYF	TGTGCCTGGAGTGTACAGTCGACGAAGACCCAGTACTTC
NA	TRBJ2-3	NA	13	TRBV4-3	CASSQDMSTDQYF	TGCGCCAGCAGCCAAGATATGAGCACAGATCAGTATTTT
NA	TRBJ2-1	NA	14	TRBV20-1	CSAAAGTGQNEQFF	TGCAGTGCCGCAGCGGGGACAGGTCAAAATGAGCAGTTCTTC
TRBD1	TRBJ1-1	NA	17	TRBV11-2	CASTLRAGTGVDTEAFF	TGTGCCAGCACCTTAAGAGCCGGGACAGGGGTGGACACTGAAGCTTTCTTT
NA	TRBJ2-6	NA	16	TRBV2	CASSVHTLSGANVLTF	TGTGCCAGCAGTGTCCATACCCTCTCTGGGGCCAACGTCCTGACTTTC
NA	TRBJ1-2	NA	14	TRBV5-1	CASSMETGVYGYTF	TGCGCCAGCAGCATGGAGACAGGAGTCTATGGCTACACCTTC
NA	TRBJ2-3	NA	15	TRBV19	CASSIGGHPPDTQYF	TGTGCCAGTAGTATAGGTGGACACCCCCCGGATACGCAGTATTTT
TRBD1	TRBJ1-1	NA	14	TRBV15	CATSRRDRNTEAFF	TGTGCCACCAGCAGGAGGGACAGGAACACTGAAGCTTTCTTT